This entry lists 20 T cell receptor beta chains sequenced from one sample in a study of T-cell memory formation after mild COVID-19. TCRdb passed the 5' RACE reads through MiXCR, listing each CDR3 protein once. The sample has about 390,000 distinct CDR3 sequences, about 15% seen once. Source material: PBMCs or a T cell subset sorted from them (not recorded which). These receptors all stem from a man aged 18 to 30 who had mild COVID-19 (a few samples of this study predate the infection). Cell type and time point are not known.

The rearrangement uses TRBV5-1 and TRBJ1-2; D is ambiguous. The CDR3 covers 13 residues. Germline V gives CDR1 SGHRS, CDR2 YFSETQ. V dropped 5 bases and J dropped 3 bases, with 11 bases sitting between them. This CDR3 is CASRAAADYGYTF. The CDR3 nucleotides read TGCGCCAGCAGGGCCGCAGCTGACTATGGCTACACCTTC.

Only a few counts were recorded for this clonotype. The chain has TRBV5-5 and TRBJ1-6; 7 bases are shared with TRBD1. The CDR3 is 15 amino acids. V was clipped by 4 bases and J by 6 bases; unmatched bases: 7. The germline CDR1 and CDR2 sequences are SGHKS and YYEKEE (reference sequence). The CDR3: CASSKSQGPNSPLHF. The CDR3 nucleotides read TGTGCCAGCAGCAAATCACAGGGGCCTAATTCACCCCTCCACTTT. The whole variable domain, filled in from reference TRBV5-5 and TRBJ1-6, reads DAGVTQSPTHLIKTRGQQVTLRCSPISGHKSVSWYQQVLGQGPQFIFQYYEKEERGRGNFPDRFSARQFPNYSSELNVNALLLGDSALYLCASSKSQGPNSPLHFGNGTRLTVT.

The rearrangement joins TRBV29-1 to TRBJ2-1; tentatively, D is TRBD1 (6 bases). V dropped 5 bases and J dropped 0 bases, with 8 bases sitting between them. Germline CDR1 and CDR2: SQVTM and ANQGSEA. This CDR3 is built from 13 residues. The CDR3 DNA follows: TGCAGCGTTACAGGGAGCTCCTACAATGAGCAGTTCTTC. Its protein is CSVTGSSYNEQFF.

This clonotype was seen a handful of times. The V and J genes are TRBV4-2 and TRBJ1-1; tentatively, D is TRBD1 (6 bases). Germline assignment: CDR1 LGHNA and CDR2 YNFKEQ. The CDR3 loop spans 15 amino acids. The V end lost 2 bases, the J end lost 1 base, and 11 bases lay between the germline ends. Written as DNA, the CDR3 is TGTGCCAGCAGCCAAAACCGGGGGCCGAACACTGAAGCTTTCTTT. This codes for CASSQNRGPNTEAFF.

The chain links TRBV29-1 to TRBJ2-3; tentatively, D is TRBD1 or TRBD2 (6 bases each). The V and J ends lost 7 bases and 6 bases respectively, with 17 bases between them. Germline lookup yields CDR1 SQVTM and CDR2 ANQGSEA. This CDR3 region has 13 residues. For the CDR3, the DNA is TGCAGCGACTCTTCGGGGGCTGGGGATACGCAGTATTTT. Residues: CSDSSGAGDTQYF.

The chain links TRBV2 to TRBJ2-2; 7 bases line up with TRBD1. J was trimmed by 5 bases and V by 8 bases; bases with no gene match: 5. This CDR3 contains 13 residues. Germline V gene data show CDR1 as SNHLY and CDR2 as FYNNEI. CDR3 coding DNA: TGTGCCAGCCGGGACAGATGGACCGGGGAGCTGTTTTTT. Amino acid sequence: CASRDRWTGELFF.

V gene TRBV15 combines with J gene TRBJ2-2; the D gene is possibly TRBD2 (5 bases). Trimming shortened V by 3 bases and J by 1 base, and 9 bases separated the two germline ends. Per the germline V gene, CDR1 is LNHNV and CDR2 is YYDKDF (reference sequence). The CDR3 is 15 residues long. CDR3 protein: CATSRTRGNTGELFF. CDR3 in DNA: TGTGCCACCAGCAGGACTCGGGGGAACACCGGGGAGCTGTTTTTT.

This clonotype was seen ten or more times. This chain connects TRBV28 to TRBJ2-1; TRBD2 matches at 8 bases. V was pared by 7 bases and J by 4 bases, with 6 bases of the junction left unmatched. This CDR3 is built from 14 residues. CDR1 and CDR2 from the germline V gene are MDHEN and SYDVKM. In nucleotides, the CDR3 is TGTGCCAGCACCTCCGGGGGGGGGTACAATGAGCAGTTCTTC. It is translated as CASTSGGGYNEQFF. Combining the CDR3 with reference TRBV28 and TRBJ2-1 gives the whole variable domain DVKVTQSSRYLVKRTGEKVFLECVQDMDHENMFWYRQDPGLGLRLIYFSYDVKMKEKGDIPEGYSVSREKKERFSLILESASTNQTSMYLCASTSGGGYNEQFFGPGTRLTVL.

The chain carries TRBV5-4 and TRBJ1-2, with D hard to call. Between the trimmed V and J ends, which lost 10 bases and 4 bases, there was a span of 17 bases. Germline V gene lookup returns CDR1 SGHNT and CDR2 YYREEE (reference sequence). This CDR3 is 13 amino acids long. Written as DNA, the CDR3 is TGTGCCGCCGACCGGGCCGGCATCTATGGCTACACCTTC. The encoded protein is CAADRAGIYGYTF.

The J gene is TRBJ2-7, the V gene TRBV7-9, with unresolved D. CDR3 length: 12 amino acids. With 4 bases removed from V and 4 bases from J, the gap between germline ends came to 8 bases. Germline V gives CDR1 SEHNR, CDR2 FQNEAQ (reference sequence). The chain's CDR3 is CASSSYIYEQYF. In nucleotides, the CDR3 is TGTGCCAGCAGCTCCTACATTTACGAGCAGTACTTC. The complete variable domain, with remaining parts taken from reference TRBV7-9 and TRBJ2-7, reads DTGVSQNPRHKITKRGQNVTFRCDPISEHNRLYWYRQTLGQGPEFLTYFQNEAQLEKSRLLSDRFSAERPKGSFSTLEIQRTEQGDSAMYLCASSSYIYEQYFGPGTRLTVT.

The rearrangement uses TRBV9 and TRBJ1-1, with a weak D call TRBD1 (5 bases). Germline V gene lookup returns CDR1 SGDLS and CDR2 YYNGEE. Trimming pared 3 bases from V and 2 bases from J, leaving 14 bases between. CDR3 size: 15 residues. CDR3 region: CASSATGRGNTEAFF. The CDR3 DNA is TGTGCCAGCAGCGCAACGGGGAGGGGCAACACTGAAGCTTTCTTT.

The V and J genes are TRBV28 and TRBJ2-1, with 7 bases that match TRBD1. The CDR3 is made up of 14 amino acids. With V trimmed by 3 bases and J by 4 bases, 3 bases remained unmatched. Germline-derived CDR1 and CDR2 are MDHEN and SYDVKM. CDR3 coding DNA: TGTGCCAGCAGTTTGGGACAGCCATACAATGAGCAGTTCTTC. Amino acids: CASSLGQPYNEQFF.

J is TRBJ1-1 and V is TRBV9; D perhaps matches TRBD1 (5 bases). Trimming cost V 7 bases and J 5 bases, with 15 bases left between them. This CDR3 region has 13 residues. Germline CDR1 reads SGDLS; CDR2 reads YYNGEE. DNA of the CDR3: TGTGCCAGCGCGCGGGGGGAGGGAACTGAAGCTTTCTTT. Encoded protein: CASARGEGTEAFF.

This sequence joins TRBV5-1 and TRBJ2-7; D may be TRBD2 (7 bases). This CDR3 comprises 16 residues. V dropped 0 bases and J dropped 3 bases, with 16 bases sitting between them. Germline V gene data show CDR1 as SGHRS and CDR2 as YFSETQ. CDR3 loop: CASSLVQRGDNYEQYF. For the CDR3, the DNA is TGCGCCAGCAGCTTGGTGCAACGGGGGGACAACTACGAGCAGTACTTC.

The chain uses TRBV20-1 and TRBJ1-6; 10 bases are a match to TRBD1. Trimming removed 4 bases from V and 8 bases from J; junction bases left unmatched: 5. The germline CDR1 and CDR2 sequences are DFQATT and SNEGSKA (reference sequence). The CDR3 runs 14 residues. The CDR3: CSAKETGGDSPLHF. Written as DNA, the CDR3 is TGCAGTGCTAAGGAGACAGGGGGCGATTCACCCCTCCACTTT.

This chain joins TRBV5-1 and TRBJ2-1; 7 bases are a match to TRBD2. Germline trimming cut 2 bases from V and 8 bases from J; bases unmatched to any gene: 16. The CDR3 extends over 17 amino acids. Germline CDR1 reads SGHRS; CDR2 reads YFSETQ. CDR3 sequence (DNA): TGCGCCAGCAGCTTTCCCCCCGGCGGGGGTCCATGGGATGAGCAGTTCTTC. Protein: CASSFPPGGGPWDEQFF.

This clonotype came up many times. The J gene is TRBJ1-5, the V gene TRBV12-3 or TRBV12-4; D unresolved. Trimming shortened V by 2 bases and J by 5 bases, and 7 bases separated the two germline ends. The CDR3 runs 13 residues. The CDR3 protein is CASSLNVDQPQHF. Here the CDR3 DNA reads TGTGCCAGCAGTTTAAATGTGGATCAGCCCCAGCATTTT.

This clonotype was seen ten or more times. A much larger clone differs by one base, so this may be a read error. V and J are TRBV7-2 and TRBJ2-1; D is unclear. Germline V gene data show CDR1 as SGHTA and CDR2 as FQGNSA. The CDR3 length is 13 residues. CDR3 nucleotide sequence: TGTGCCAGCAGCTCCAACTCCTACACTGAGCAGTTCTTC. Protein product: CASSSNSYTEQFF.

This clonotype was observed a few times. In DNA, the CDR3 is TGTGCCAGCACCCTGGGGACTAGCAATCAGCCCCAGCATTTT. This encodes CASTLGTSNQPQHF. V gene TRBV5-5 combines with J gene TRBJ1-5; D may be TRBD1 (5 bases). V lost 6 bases and J lost 0, with 10 bases in between. This CDR3 region has 14 residues. Germline V gene data show CDR1 as SGHKS and CDR2 as YYEKEE (reference sequence).

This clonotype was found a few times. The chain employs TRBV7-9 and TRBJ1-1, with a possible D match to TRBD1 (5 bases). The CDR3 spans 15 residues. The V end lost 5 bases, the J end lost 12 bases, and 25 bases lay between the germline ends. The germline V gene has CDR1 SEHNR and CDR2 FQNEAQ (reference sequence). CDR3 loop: CASSHRDSTDHETFF. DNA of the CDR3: TGTGCCAGCAGCCATCGGGACTCTACGGACCACGAGACTTTCTTT. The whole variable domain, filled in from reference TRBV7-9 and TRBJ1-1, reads DTGVSQNPRHKITKRGQNVTFRCDPISEHNRLYWYRQTLGQGPEFLTYFQNEAQLEKSRLLSDRFSAERPKGSFSTLEIQRTEQGDSAMYLCASSHRDSTDHETFFGQGTRLTVV.